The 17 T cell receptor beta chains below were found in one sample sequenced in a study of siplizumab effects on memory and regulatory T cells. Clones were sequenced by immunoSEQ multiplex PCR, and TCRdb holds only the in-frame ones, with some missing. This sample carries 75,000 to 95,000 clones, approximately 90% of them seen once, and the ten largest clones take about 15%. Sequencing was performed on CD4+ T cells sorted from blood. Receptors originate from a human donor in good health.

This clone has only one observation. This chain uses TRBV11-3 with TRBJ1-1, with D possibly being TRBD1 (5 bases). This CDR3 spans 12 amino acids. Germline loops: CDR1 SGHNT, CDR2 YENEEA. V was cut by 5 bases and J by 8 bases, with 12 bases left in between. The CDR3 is CASSLQGSEAFF. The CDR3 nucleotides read TGTGCCAGCAGCCTCCAGGGCTCCGAAGCTTTCTTT.

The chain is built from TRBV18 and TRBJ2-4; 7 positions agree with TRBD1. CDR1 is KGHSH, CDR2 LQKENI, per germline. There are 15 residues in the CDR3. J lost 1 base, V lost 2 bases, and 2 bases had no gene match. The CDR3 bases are TGTGCCAGCTCACCAACAGGGGTGGCCAAAAACATTCAGTACTTC. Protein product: CASSPTGVAKNIQYF.

The CDR3 loop reads CASSIGGSGQPQHF. CDR3 in DNA: TGTGCCAGTAGTATAGGGGGTTCTGGACAGCCCCAGCATTTT. This sequence joins TRBV19 and TRBJ1-5; D remains ambiguous. The CDR3 consists of 14 residues. The V gene lost 1 base and the J gene lost 7 bases, with 11 bases spanning the gap. Per germline, CDR1 LNHDA and CDR2 SQIVND (reference sequence). The whole variable domain, remainder taken from reference TRBV19 and TRBJ1-5, is DGGITQSPKYLFRKEGQNVTLSCEQNLNHDAMYWYRQDPGQGLRLIYYSQIVNDFQKGDIAEGYSVSREKKESFPLTVTSAQKNPTAFYLCASSIGGSGQPQHFGDGTRLSIL.

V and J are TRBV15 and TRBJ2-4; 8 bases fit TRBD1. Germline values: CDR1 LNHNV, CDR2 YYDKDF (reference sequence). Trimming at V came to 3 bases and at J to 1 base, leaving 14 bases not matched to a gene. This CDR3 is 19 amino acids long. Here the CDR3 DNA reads TGTGCCACCAGCAGTCAAAGGATTGGGACAGGAGGGGCCAAAAACATTCAGTACTTC. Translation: CATSSQRIGTGGAKNIQYF.

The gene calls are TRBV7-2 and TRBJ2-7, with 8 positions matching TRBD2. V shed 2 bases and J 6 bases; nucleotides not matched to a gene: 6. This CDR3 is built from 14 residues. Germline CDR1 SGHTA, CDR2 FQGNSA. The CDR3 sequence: CASSLNSGRGEQYF. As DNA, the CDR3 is TGTGCCAGCAGCTTAAACAGCGGGAGAGGCGAGCAGTACTTC.

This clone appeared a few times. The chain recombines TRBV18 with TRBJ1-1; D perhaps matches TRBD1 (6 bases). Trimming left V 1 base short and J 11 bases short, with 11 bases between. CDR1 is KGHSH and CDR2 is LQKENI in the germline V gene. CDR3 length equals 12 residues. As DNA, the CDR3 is TGTGCCAGCTCACCACGGTCAGGGGAGGCTTTCTTT. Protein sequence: CASSPRSGEAFF.

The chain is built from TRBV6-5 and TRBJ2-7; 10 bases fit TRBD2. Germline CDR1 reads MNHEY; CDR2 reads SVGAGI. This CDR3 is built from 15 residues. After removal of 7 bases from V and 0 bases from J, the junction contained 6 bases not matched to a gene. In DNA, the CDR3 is TGTGCCAGCAACACACTAGCGGGGAGCTCCTACGAGCAGTACTTC. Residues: CASNTLAGSSYEQYF.

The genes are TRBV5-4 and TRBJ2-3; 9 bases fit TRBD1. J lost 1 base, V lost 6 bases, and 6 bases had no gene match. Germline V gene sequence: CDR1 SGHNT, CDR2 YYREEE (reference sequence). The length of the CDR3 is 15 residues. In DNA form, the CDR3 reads TGTGCCAGCAAGAAGGACAGGGGAGGCACAGATACGCAGTATTTT. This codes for CASKKDRGGTDTQYF.

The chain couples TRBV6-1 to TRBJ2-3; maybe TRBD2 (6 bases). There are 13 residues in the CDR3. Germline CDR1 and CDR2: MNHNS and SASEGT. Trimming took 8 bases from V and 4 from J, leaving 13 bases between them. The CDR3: CASAGRGPDTQYF. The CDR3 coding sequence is TGTGCCAGCGCCGGGAGAGGCCCAGATACGCAGTATTTT.

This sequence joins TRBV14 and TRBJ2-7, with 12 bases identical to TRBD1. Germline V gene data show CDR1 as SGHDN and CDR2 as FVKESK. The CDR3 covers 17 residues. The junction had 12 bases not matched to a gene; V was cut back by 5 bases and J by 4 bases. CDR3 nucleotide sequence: TGTGCCAGCAGCTACCCCGCTGGGACAGGGGGCTTGTACGAGCAGTACTTC. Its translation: CASSYPAGTGGLYEQYF. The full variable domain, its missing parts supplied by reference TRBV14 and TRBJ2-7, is EAGVTQFPSHSVIEKGQTVTLRCDPISGHDNLYWYRRVMGKEIKFLLHFVKESKQDESGMPNNRFLAERTGGTYSTLKVQPAELEDSGVYFCASSYPAGTGGLYEQYFGPGTRLTVT.

The CDR3 region is CASSRGQAANYGYTF. Here the CDR3 DNA reads TGTGCCAGTAGTAGGGGACAGGCGGCTAACTATGGCTACACCTTC. The rearrangement links TRBV19 to TRBJ1-2; 8 bases align to TRBD1. J lost 0 bases, V lost 4 bases, and 4 bases had no gene match. The CDR3 loop spans 15 amino acids. Germline V gene sequence: CDR1 LNHDA, CDR2 SQIVND (reference sequence).

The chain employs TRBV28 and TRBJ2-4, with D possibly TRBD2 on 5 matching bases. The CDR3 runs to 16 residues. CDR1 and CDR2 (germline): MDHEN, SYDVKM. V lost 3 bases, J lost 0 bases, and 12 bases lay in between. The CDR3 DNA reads TGTGCCAGCAGTTTCGGGTGGAGGATAGCCAAAAACATTCAGTACTTC. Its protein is CASSFGWRIAKNIQYF.

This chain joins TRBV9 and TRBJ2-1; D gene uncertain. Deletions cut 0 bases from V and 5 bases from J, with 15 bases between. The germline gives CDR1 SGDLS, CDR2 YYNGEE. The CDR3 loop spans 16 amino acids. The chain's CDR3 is CASSVAVRPTDNEQFF. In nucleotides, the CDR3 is TGTGCCAGCAGCGTAGCCGTTCGACCTACAGACAATGAGCAGTTCTTC.

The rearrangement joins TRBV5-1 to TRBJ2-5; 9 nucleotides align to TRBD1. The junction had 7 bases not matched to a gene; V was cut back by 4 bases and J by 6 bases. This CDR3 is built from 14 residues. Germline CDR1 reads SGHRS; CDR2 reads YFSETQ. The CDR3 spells CASSPGDRVKTQYF. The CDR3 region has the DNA TGCGCCAGCAGCCCGGGGGACAGGGTAAAGACCCAGTACTTC. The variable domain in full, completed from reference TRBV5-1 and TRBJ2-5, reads KAGVTQTPRYLIKTRGQQVTLSCSPISGHRSVSWYQQTPGQGLQFLFEYFSETQRNKGNFPGRFSGRQFSNSRSEMNVSTLELGDSALYLCASSPGDRVKTQYFGPGTRLLVL.

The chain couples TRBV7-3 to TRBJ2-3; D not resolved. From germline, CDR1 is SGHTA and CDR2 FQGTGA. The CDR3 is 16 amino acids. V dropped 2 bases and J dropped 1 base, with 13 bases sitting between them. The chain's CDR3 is CASSLSLGGRTDTQYF. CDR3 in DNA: TGTGCCAGCAGCTTATCCCTCGGCGGACGCACAGATACGCAGTATTTT.

The CDR3 loop reads CASSLDRNTEAFF. The CDR3 nucleotides read TGTGCCAGCAGCCTAGACAGGAACACTGAAGCTTTCTTT. This chain joins TRBV7-2 and TRBJ1-1, with D tentatively TRBD1 (5 bases). V was cut by 5 bases and J by 1 base, with 8 bases left in between. From germline, CDR1 is SGHTA and CDR2 FQGNSA. The CDR3 is 13 residues long. The full variable domain, rest sourced from reference TRBV7-2 and TRBJ1-1, is GAGVSQSPSNKVTEKGKDVELRCDPISGHTALYWYRQSLGQGLEFLIYFQGNSAPDKSGLPSDRFSAERTGGSVSTLTIQRTQQEDSAVYLCASSLDRNTEAFFGQGTRLTVV.

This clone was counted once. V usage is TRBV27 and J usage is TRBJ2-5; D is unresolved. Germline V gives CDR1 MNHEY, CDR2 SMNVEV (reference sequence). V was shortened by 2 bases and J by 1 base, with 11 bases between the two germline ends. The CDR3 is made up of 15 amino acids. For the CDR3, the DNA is TGTGCCAGCAGTTTAAGCACGCGTACCCAAGAGACCCAGTACTTC. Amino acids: CASSLSTRTQETQYF.